These T cell receptor beta chains were read from a single sample in a study of blood T cell repertoires in COVID-19. The repertoire was sequenced with immunoSEQ multiplex PCR; TCRdb's copy has only in-frame clones and lacks some. The top ten clones hold 3.5% to 4.5% of a sample with roughly 200,000 clones, 70% to 90% of them seen once. The sample consisted of PBMCs or T cells enriched from blood (not recorded which). The receptors come from a woman between 40 and 50 years old with acute COVID-19. Each CDR3 is given with its conserved first and last residue. The order of the fields is clone size, J gene, D gene, V gene, CDR3 length, CDR3 DNA, CDR3 protein. D genes are given only for firm matches. Part of the rows lack a size; the others show once, few, many or a class for expanded clones.

clone size: .; J gene: TRBJ2-7; D gene: TRBD1; V gene: TRBV29-1; CDR3 length: 13; CDR3 DNA: TGCAGCGTTGCAGACAGGGGATCCTACGAGCAGTACTTC; CDR3 protein: CSVADRGSYEQYF
clone size: .; J gene: TRBJ1-4; D gene: .; V gene: TRBV19; CDR3 length: 13; CDR3 DNA: TGTGCCAGTAGAAATAGGGGGAATGAAAAACTGTTTTTT; CDR3 protein: CASRNRGNEKLFF
clone size: .; J gene: TRBJ2-5; D gene: .; V gene: TRBV3-1/TRBV3-2; CDR3 length: 13; CDR3 DNA: TGTGCCAGCAGCCGGGACTTCAGCGAGACCCAGTACTTC; CDR3 protein: CASSRDFSETQYF
clone size: .; J gene: TRBJ2-2; D gene: TRBD2; V gene: TRBV7-3; CDR3 length: 16; CDR3 DNA: TGTGCCAGCAGCCCCCGGACTAGCCAGAACACCGGGGAGCTGTTTTTT; CDR3 protein: CASSPRTSQNTGELFF
clone size: .; J gene: TRBJ1-1; D gene: .; V gene: TRBV5-8; CDR3 length: 13; CDR3 DNA: TGTGCCAGCAGCTTGAGGGGGAACACTGAAGCTTTCTTT; CDR3 protein: CASSLRGNTEAFF
clone size: .; J gene: TRBJ2-1; D gene: TRBD2; V gene: TRBV9; CDR3 length: 15; CDR3 DNA: TGTGCCAGCAGCCCGACTAGCGGGGGATTCAATGAGCAGTTCTTC; CDR3 protein: CASSPTSGGFNEQFF
clone size: .; J gene: TRBJ1-1; D gene: .; V gene: TRBV5-4; CDR3 length: 14; CDR3 DNA: TGTGCCACCAACCTGCTTGGGGGGTATACTGAAGCTTTCTTT; CDR3 protein: CATNLLGGYTEAFF
clone size: once; J gene: TRBJ2-3; D gene: TRBD1; V gene: TRBV5-1; CDR3 length: 14; CDR3 DNA: TGCGCCAGCAGCCTAGGGACAGGGGCGGATACGCAGTATTTT; CDR3 protein: CASSLGTGADTQYF
clone size: .; J gene: TRBJ2-1; D gene: TRBD2; V gene: TRBV18; CDR3 length: 19; CDR3 DNA: TGTGCCAGCTCACCACGGCCCCGACTAGCCTATTTCTCCTACAATGAGCAGTTCTTC; CDR3 protein: CASSPRPRLAYFSYNEQFF
clone size: .; J gene: TRBJ2-7; D gene: TRBD2; V gene: TRBV5-4; CDR3 length: 13; CDR3 DNA: TGTGCCAGCAGTTCCTCTAGCGGCTACGAGCAGTACTTC; CDR3 protein: CASSSSSGYEQYF
clone size: .; J gene: TRBJ1-2; D gene: .; V gene: TRBV11-2; CDR3 length: 16; CDR3 DNA: TGTGCCAGCAGCTTAGAGCCCCGGGACATGTTTTATGGCTACACCTTC; CDR3 protein: CASSLEPRDMFYGYTF